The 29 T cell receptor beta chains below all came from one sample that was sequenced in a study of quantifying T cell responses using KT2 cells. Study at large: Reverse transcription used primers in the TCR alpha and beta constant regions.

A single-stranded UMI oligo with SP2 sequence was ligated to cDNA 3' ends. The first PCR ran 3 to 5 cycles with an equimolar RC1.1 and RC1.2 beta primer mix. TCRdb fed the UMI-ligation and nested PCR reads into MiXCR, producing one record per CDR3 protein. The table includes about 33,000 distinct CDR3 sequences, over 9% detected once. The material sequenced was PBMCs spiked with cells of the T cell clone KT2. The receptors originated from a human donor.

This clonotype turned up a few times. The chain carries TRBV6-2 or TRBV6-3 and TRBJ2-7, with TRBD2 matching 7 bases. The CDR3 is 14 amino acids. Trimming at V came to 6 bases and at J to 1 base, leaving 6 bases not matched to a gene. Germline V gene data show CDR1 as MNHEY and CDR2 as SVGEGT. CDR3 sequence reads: CASRPPSGSYEQYF. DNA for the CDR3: TGTGCCAGCAGACCACCTAGCGGTTCCTACGAGCAGTACTTC.

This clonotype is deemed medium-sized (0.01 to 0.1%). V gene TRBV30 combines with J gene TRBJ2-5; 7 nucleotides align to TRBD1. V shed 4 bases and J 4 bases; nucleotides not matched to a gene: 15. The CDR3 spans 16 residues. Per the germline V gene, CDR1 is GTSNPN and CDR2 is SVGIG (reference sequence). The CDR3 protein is CAWIPGGRVNIETQYF. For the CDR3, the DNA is TGTGCCTGGATCCCAGGGGGTCGGGTCAACATAGAGACCCAGTACTTC.

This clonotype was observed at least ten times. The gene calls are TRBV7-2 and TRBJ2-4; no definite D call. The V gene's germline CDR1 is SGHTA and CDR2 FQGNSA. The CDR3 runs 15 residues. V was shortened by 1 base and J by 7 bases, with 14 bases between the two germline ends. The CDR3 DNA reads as TGTGCCAGCAGCTTAGGGGCCCCGAGGAGTAACATTCAGTACTTC. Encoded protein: CASSLGAPRSNIQYF. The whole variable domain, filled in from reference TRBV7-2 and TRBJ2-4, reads GAGVSQSPSNKVTEKGKDVELRCDPISGHTALYWYRQSLGQGLEFLIYFQGNSAPDKSGLPSDRFSAERTGGSVSTLTIQRTQQEDSAVYLCASSLGAPRSNIQYFGAGTRLSVL.

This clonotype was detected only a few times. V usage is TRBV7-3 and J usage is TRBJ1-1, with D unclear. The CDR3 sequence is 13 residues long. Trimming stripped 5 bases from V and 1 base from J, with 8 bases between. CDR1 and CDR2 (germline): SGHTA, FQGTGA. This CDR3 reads CASSAQWNTEAFF. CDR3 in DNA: TGTGCCAGCAGCGCCCAATGGAACACTGAAGCTTTCTTT.

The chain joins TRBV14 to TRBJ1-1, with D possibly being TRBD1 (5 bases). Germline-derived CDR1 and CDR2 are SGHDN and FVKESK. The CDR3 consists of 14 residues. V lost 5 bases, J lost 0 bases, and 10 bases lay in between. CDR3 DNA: TGTGCCAGCAGCTGGGGGGGTGTGAACACTGAAGCTTTCTTT. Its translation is CASSWGGVNTEAFF.

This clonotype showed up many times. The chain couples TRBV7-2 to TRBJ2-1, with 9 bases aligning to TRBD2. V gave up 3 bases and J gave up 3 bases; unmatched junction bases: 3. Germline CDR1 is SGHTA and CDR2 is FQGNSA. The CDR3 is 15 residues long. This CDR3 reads CASSFLAGFYNEQFF. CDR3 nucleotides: TGTGCCAGCAGCTTCCTAGCGGGGTTCTACAATGAGCAGTTCTTC.

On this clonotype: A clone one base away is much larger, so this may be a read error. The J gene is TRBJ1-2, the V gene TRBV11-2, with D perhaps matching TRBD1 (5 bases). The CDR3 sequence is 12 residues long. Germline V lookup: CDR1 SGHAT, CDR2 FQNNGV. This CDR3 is CASGLQAIGYTF. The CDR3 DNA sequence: TGTGCCAGCGGCTTACAGGCAATAGGCTACACCTTC.

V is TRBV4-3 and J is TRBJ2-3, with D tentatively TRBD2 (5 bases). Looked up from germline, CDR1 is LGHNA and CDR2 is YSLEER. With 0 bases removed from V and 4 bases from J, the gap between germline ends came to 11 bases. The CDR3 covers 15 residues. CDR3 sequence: CASSQDKWGADTQYF. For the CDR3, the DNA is TGCGCCAGCAGCCAAGATAAGTGGGGAGCAGATACGCAGTATTTT.

The CDR3 DNA follows: TGCAGTGCTAGAGGGCAGAGCCCTGAAGCTTTCTTT. Its protein product is CSARGQSPEAFF. The chain couples TRBV20-1 to TRBJ1-1, with no clear D. From germline, CDR1 is DFQATT and CDR2 SNEGSKA (reference sequence). Trimming took off 1 base at V and 6 bases at J, with 9 bases between the two ends. This CDR3 has 12 amino acids.

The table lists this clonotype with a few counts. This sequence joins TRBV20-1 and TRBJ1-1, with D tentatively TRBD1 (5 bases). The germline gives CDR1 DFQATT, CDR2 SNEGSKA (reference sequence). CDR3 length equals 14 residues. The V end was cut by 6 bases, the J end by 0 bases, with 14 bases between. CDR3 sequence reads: CSAPAGGVNTEAFF. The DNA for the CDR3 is TGCAGTGCCCCGGCGGGGGGTGTGAACACTGAAGCTTTCTTT.

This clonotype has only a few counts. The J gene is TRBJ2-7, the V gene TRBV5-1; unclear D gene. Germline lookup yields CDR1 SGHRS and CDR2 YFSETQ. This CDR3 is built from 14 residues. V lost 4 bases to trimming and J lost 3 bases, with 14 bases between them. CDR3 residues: CASSGSGPYYEQYF. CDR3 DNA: TGCGCCAGCAGCGGCTCGGGTCCTTACTACGAGCAGTACTTC.

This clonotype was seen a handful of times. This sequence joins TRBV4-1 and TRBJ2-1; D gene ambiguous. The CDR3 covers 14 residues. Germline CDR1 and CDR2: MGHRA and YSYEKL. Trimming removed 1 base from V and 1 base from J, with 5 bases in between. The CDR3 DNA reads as TGCGCCAGCAGCCAAGGGGGATCCTACAATGAGCAGTTCTTC. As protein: CASSQGGSYNEQFF.

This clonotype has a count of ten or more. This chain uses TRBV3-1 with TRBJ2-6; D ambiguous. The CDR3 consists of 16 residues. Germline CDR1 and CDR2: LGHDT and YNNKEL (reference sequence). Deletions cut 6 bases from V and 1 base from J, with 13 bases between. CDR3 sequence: CASSQEIGSGANVLTF. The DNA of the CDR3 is TGTGCCAGCAGTCAGGAAATTGGGTCTGGGGCCAACGTCCTGACTTTC.

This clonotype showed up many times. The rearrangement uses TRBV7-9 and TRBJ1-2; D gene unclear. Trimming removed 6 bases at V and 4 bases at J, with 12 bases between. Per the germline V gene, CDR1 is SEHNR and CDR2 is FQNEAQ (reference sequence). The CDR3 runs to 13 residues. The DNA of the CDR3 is TGTGCCAGCAGTGGGAGACAAGTCTATGGCTACACCTTC. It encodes CASSGRQVYGYTF. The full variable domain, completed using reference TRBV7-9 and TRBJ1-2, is DTGVSQNPRHKITKRGQNVTFRCDPISEHNRLYWYRQTLGQGPEFLTYFQNEAQLEKSRLLSDRFSAERPKGSFSTLEIQRTEQGDSAMYLCASSGRQVYGYTFGSGTRLTVV.

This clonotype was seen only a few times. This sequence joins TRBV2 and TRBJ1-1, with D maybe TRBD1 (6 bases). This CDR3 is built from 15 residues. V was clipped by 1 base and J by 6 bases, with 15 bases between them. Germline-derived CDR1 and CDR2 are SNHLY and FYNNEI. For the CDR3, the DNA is TGTGCCAGCAGTGAAGGGAGGGGCGGGGGCCCTGAAGCTTTCTTT. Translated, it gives CASSEGRGGGPEAFF.

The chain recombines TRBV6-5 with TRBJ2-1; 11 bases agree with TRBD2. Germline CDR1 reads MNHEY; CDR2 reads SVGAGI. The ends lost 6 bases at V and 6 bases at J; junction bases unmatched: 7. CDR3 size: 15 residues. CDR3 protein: CASRYGTSGFNEQFF. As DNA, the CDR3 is TGTGCCAGCAGATACGGGACTAGCGGATTCAATGAGCAGTTCTTC.

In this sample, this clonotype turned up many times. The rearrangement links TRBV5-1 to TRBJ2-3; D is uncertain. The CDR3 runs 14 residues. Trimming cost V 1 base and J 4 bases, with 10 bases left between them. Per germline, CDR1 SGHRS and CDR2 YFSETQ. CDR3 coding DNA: TGCGCCAGCAGCTTGTCGGTCGGGCCAGATACGCAGTATTTT. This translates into CASSLSVGPDTQYF.

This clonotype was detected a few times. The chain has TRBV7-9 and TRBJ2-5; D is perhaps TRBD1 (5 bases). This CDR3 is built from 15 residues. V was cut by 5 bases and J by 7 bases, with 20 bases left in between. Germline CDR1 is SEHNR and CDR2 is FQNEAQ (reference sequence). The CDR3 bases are TGTGCCAGCAGCCTAAGCTTCTCCTCTACAGGGACCCAGTACTTC. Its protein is CASSLSFSSTGTQYF.

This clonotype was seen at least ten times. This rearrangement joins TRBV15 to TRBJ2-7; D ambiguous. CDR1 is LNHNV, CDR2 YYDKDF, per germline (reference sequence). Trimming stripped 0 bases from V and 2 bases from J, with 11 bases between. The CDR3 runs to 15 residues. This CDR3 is CATSRDPQAAYEQYF. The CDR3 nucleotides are TGTGCCACCAGCAGAGACCCCCAGGCCGCCTACGAGCAGTACTTC.

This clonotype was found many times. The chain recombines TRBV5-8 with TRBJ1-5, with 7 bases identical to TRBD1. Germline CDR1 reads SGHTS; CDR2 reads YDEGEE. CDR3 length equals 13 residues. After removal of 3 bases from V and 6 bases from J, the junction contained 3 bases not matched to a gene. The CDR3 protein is CASSWTGAQPQHF. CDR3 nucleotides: TGTGCCAGCAGCTGGACAGGAGCTCAGCCCCAGCATTTT.

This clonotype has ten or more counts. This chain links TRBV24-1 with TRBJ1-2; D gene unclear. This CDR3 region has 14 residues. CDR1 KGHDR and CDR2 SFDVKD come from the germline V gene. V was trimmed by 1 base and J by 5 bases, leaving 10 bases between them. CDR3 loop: CATSDFGREYGYTF. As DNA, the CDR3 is TGTGCCACCAGTGATTTCGGTCGAGAGTATGGCTACACCTTC.

The CDR3 coding sequence is TGTGCCAGCAGGGGACGAACCAGACTAGCGGGAACGGAGTACAATGAGCAGTTCTTC. Protein: CASRGRTRLAGTEYNEQFF. The gene calls are TRBV7-8 and TRBJ2-1, with 11 bases matching TRBD2. Germline CDR1 is SGHVS and CDR2 is FQNEAQ. Trimming removed 6 bases from V and 4 bases from J; junction bases left unmatched: 17. The CDR3 length is 19 residues.

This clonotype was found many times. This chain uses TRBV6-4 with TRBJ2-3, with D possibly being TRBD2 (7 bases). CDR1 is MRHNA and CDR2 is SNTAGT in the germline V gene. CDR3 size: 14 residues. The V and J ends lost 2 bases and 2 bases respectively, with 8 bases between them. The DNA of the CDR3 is TGTGCCAGCAGTGACGGGGGGGCCACAGATACGCAGTATTTT. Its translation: CASSDGGATDTQYF.

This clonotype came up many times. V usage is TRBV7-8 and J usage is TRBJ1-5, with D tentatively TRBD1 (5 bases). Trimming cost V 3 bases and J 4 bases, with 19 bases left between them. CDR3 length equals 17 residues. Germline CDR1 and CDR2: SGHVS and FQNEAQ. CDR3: CASSLGGDRERNQPQHF. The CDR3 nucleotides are TGTGCCAGCAGCTTGGGGGGGGATAGGGAGAGGAATCAGCCCCAGCATTTT.

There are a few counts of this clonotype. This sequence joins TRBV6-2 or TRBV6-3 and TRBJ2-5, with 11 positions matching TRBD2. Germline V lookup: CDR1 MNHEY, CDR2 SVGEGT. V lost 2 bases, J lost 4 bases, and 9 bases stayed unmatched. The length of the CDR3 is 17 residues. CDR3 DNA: TGTGCCAGCAGTTACGGCCTAGCGGGAGGTTTCGGAGAGACCCAGTACTTC. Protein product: CASSYGLAGGFGETQYF.

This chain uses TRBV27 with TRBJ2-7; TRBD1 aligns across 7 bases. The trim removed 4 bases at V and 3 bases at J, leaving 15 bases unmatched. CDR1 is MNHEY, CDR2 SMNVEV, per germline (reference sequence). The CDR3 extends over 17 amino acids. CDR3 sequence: CASSSNPYRDRDYEQYF. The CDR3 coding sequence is TGTGCCAGCAGTTCTAACCCATACCGGGACAGAGACTACGAGCAGTACTTC.

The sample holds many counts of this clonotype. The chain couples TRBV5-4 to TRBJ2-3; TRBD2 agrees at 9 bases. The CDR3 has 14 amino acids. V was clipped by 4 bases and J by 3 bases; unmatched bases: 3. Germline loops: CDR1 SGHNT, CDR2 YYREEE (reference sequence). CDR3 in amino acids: CASSGSGSTDTQYF. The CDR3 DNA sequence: TGTGCCAGCAGCGGTAGCGGGAGTACAGATACGCAGTATTTT.

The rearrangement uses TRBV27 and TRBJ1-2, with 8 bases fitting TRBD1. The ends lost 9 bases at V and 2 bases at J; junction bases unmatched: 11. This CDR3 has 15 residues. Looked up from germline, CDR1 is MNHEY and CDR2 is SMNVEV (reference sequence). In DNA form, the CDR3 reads TGTGCCAGTAAAAAATGGACAGGGTTAAACTATGGCTACACCTTC. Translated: CASKKWTGLNYGYTF.

Written as DNA, the CDR3 is TGTGCCAGCAGCTTATTACAGAGGAACACTGAAGCTTTCTTT. Its protein product is CASSLLQRNTEAFF. This chain links TRBV7-2 with TRBJ1-1; no firm D call. The V and J ends lost 2 bases and 1 base respectively, with 8 bases between them. Germline V lookup: CDR1 SGHTA, CDR2 FQGNSA. The CDR3 contains 14 residues.